Below, one TCR beta chain is given with its context. One junction end does not reproduce the germline sequence, and a read error may be involved. An oligonucleotide containing a UMI was ligated to the 3' end of TCR cDNA. Adult healthy volunteers gave 2.5 ml peripheral blood for whole-blood RNA. These data belong to a study of naive and memory T cell subsets. Ligated cDNA underwent four rounds of PCR with nested alpha and beta constant region primers and SP2. Blood and skin TCR RNA was reverse transcribed with alpha and beta constant primers. TCRdb fed the 5' RACE reads into MiXCR, producing one record per CDR3 protein. The sample lists tens of thousands of distinct CDR3 sequences; approximately 8% were seen once. The CDR3 covers 13 residues. CDR1 is MNHEY and CDR2 is SVGAGI in the germline V gene.

This sequence joins TRBV6-5 and TRBJ1-1, with D possibly being TRBD1 (5 bases). The sequence derives from a female donor in good health. Here the CDR3 DNA reads TGTGCCAACAGTTACCCGGGGGGCACTGAAGCTTTCTTT. Translating gives CANSYPGGTEAFF.